The 7 T cell receptor beta chains below were found in one sample sequenced in a study of human T cells and chemical hapten exposure. Time point given: pre-sensitization, week 0. Described treatment: therapeutic diphenylcyclopropenone sensitization with weekly scalp DPC. TCRdb used MiXCR to reprocess the RACE reads, holding one entry per CDR3 protein. This repertoire shows approximately 400,000 distinct CDR3 sequences, 4% to 6% found once; its top ten account for 2.6%. The material was whole blood, obtained in connection with sensitization to the hapten diphenylcyclopropenone (DPC). All receptors derive from a woman aged 50 to 60 with alopecia areata. Some clones in this sample may be carry-over from other donors' samples.

This clonotype occurred many times. The CDR3 reads CASGSPGRPVGGYTF. DNA for the CDR3: TGTGCTAGTGGTTCCCCGGGACGGCCGGTTGGAGGCTACACCTTC. The chain carries TRBV12-5 and TRBJ1-2; perhaps TRBD1 as D (5 bases). The germline V gene has CDR1 LGHNT and CDR2 FRNRAP. The germline V and J ends were trimmed by 4 bases and 8 bases, with 20 bases remaining between them. There are 15 residues in the CDR3.

Note on this clonotype: A read error is possible here, since a much larger clone lies one base away. This chain connects TRBV7-2 to TRBJ1-2; maybe TRBD1 (6 bases). Germline assignment: CDR1 SGHTA and CDR2 FQGNSA. The CDR3 is 15 residues long. This CDR3 is CASRVAGQLNYGHTF. The CDR3 coding sequence is TGTGCCAGCAGAGTAGCAGGACAGCTTAACTATGGCCACACCTTC.

This clonotype was seen at least ten times. V usage is TRBV18 and J usage is TRBJ2-1; the D is unclear. Trimming shortened V by 3 bases and J by 7 bases, and 10 bases separated the two germline ends. This CDR3 has 13 amino acids. Germline V gives CDR1 KGHSH, CDR2 LQKENI. The CDR3, as DNA: TGTGCCAGCTCACCTCGACTGGGTAATGAGCAGTTCTTC. This encodes CASSPRLGNEQFF.

This clonotype was seen repeatedly, ten times or more. The V and J genes are TRBV5-4 and TRBJ2-6; TRBD1 is a possible D gene (6 bases). Germline values: CDR1 SGHNT, CDR2 YYREEE (reference sequence). V lost 2 bases and J lost 4, with 10 bases in between. The CDR3 is 15 amino acids. CDR3 in DNA: TGTGCCAGCAGCTTAACAGGGTCCGGGGCCAACGTCCTGACTTTC. Translation: CASSLTGSGANVLTF.

This clonotype was found many times. The chain employs TRBV20-1 and TRBJ2-3; 8 positions match TRBD2. CDR1 is DFQATT and CDR2 is SNEGSKA in the germline V gene (reference sequence). The CDR3 has 15 residues. V lost 2 bases to trimming and J lost 2 bases; unmatched junction nucleotides: 6. CDR3 loop: CSARRTSFDTDTQYF. DNA for the CDR3: TGCAGTGCTAGACGGACTAGCTTCGACACAGATACGCAGTATTTT.

This clonotype was seen ten or more times. J is TRBJ1-1 and V is TRBV6-2 or TRBV6-3, with TRBD1 matching over 10 bases. Trimming took 2 bases from V and 7 from J; bases not matched to a gene: 1. The CDR3 extends over 13 amino acids. From germline, CDR1 is MNHEY and CDR2 SVGEGT. The CDR3 sequence is CASSYRTGGEAFF. The CDR3 region has the DNA TGTGCCAGCAGTTACCGGACAGGGGGTGAAGCTTTCTTT.

This clonotype was detected a few times. This chain joins TRBV28 and TRBJ2-7; no reliable D call. Germline V gives CDR1 MDHEN, CDR2 SYDVKM. Trimming pared 1 base from V and 4 bases from J, leaving 14 bases between. The CDR3 runs to 15 residues. The CDR3 protein is CASSLYAETPYEQYF. CDR3 bases: TGTGCCAGCAGTTTATATGCAGAAACCCCTTACGAGCAGTACTTC.